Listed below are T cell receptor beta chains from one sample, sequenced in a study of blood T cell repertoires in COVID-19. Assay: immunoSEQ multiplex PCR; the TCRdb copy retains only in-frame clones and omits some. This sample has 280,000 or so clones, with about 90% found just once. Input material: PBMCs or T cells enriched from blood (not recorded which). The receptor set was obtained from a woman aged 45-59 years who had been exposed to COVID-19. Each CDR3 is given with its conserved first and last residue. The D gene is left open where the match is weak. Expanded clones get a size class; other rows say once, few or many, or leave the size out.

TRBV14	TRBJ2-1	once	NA	CASSQPVTGPYNEQFF	TGTGCCAGCAGCCAACCAGTGACAGGCCCCTACAATGAGCAGTTCTTC
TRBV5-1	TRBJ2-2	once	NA	CASSLEGSGELFF	TGCGCCAGCAGCTTGGAAGGGAGCGGGGAGCTGTTTTTT
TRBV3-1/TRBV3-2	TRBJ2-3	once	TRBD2	CASSSRLAGSTDTQYF	TGTGCCAGCAGCTCCCGACTAGCGGGAAGCACAGATACGCAGTATTTT
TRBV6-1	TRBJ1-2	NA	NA	CASSEFKNSGYTF	TGTGCCAGCAGTGAATTTAAGAACAGTGGCTACACCTTC
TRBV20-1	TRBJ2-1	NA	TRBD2	CSASSGGTQPYNEQFF	TGCAGTGCTAGTAGCGGGGGGACCCAACCTTACAATGAGCAGTTCTTC
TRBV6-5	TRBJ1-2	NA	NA	CAIWGGNYGYTF	TGTGCCATCTGGGGGGGGAATTATGGCTACACCTTC
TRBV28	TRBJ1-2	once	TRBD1	CASSSTPTGGVGYTF	TGTGCCAGCAGCTCCACCCCGACAGGGGGGGTTGGCTACACCTTC
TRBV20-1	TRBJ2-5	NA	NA	CRPSSETQYF	TGCAGGCCCAGTTCAGAGACCCAGTACTTC
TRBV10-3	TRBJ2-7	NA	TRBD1	CAISDRTGGHEQYF	TGTGCCATCAGTGACCGGACAGGGGGCCACGAGCAGTACTTC
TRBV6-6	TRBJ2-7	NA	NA	CASSYSSRSNYEQYF	TGTGCCAGCAGTTACTCGTCCAGATCAAACTACGAGCAGTACTTC
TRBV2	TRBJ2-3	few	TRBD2	CASSRPSGGDTDTQYF	TGTGCCAGCAGCCGACCTAGCGGGGGGGACACAGATACGCAGTATTTT
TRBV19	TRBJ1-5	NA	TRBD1	CASSRPRDRAQPQHF	TGTGCCAGTAGTAGACCCCGGGACAGGGCTCAGCCCCAGCATTTT
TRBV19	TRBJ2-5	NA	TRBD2	CASSIKLAAQETQYF	TGTGCCAGTAGTATAAAACTAGCGGCACAAGAGACCCAGTACTTC
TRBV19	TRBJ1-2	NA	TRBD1	CASSTTYQGVKYGYTF	TGTGCCAGTAGTACAACTTATCAGGGGGTGAAGTATGGCTACACCTTC
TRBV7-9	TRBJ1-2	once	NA	CATHPQTIESYGYTF	TGTGCCACCCACCCCCAGACAATCGAGTCCTATGGCTACACCTTC
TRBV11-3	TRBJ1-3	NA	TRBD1	CASRPDGQGLTGNTIYF	TGTGCCAGCAGACCAGATGGACAGGGCTTAACTGGAAACACCATATATTTT
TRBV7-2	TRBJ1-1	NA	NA	CASSLAQGVVNTEAFF	TGTGCCAGCAGCTTAGCGCAGGGCGTCGTGAACACTGAAGCTTTCTTT
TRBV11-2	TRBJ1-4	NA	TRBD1	CASSQGAANEKLFF	TGTGCCAGCAGCCAGGGGGCAGCTAATGAAAAACTGTTTTTT
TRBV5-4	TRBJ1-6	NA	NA	CASSTPTDSRAQSGSPLHF	TGTGCCAGCAGCACTCCGACGGACAGCCGGGCTCAATCGGGTTCACCCCTCCACTTT
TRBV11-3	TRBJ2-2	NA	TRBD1	CASSFGTGGARTNTGELFF	TGTGCCAGCAGCTTCGGGACAGGGGGCGCCCGAACGAACACCGGGGAGCTGTTTTTT
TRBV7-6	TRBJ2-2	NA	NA	CASSLGRSGPTGELFF	TGTGCCAGCAGCTTAGGGCGTAGCGGACCCACCGGGGAGCTGTTTTTT
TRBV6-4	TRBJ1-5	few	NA	CALGGARNQPQHF	TGTGCCCTGGGAGGGGCTCGCAATCAGCCCCAGCATTTT
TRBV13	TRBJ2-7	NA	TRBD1	CASSFGTGDYEQYF	TGTGCCAGCAGCTTCGGGACAGGGGACTACGAGCAGTACTTC
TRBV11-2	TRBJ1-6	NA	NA	CASSLVAGTYNSPLHF	TGTGCCAGCAGCTTAGTGGCAGGGACATATAATTCACCCCTCCACTTT
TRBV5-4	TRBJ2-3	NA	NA	CASSPEVQTGASTDTQYF	TGTGCCAGCAGCCCGGAGGTGCAGACGGGAGCTAGCACAGATACGCAGTATTTT
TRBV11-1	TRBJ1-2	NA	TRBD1	CASSPDREGPGYTF	TGTGCCAGCAGCCCCGACAGGGAAGGGCCTGGCTACACCTTC
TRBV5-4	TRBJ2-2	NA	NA	CASSLRQTGELFF	TGTGCCAGCAGCCTCAGACAAACCGGGGAGCTGTTTTTT
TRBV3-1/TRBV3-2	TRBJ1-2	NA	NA	CASSERQNYGYTF	TGTGCCAGCAGCGAACGACAGAACTATGGCTACACCTTC
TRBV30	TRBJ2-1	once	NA	CAWVRGTRNEQFF	TGTGCCTGGGTCCGAGGGACTCGCAATGAGCAGTTCTTC
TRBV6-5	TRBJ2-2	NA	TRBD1	CASRKRQGGPGELFF	TGTGCCAGCAGAAAGAGACAGGGGGGTCCCGGGGAGCTGTTTTTT
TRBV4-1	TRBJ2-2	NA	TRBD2	CASSHQSPLAGGHNTGELFF	TGCGCCAGCAGCCATCAATCGCCACTAGCGGGGGGGCACAACACCGGGGAGCTGTTTTTT
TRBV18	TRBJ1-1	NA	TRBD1	CASSRTGEDTEAFF	TGTGCCAGCTCAAGGACAGGAGAGGACACTGAAGCTTTCTTT